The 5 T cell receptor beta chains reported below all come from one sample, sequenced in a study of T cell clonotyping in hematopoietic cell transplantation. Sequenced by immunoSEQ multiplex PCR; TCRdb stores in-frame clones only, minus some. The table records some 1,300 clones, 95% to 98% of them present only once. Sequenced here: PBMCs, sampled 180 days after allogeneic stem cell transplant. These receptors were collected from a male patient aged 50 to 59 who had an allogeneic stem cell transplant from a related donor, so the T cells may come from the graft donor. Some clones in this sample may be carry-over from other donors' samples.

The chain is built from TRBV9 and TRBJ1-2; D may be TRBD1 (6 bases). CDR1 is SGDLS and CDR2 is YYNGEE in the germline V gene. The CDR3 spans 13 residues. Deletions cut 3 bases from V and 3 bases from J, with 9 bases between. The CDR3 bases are TGTGCCAGCAGCGCTGGGGGCGACTATGGCTACACCTTC. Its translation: CASSAGGDYGYTF.

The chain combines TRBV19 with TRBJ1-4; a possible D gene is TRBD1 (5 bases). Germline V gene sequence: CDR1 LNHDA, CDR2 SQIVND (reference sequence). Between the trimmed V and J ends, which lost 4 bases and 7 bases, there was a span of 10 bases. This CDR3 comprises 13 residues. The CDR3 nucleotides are TGTGCCAGTAGTACCCGGGGCGGTGAAAAACTGTTTTTT. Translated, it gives CASSTRGGEKLFF.

This CDR3 reads CASSMNLAGDPYEQYF. The DNA of the CDR3 is TGTGCCAGTAGTATGAACCTAGCGGGGGACCCCTACGAGCAGTACTTC. The chain carries TRBV19 and TRBJ2-7; 10 nucleotides align to TRBD2. In germline, CDR1 is LNHDA, CDR2 SQIVND (reference sequence). The CDR3 consists of 16 residues. J was trimmed by 2 bases and V by 3 bases; bases with no gene match: 7.

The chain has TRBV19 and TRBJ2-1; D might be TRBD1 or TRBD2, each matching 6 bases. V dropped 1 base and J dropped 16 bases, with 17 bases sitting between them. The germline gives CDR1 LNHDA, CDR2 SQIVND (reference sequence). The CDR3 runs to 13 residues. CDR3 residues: CASSIGRQGRRFF. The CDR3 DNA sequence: TGTGCCAGTAGTATAGGTCGGCAGGGGAGGCGATTCTTC.

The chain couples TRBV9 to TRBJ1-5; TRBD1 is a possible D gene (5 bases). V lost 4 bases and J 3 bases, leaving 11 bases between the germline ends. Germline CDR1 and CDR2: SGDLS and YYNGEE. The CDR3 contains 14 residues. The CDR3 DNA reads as TGTGCCAGCAGCCCAGGGCCCGTCAATCAGCCCCAGCATTTT. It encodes CASSPGPVNQPQHF.